This TCR beta chain stems from a study of blood T cell repertoires in COVID-19. About the research overall: Whether acute or convalescent, the COVID-19 samples came from the United States, Italy and Spain. In each case, the material was cDNA or gDNA derived from T cells, B-cell-depleted T cells, or PBMCs.

All enrollees were about 18 to 90 years old and from about two dozen US areas. TCRdb's table, derived via immunoSEQ multiplex PCR, lists solely in-frame clones and lacks some. The table shows fewer than 400,000 clones, with roughly 89% occurring only once. J was trimmed by 4 bases and V by 1 base; bases with no gene match: 4. The CDR3 totals 15 residues. CDR1 and CDR2 (germline): SGHNT, YYREEE (reference sequence). V and J are TRBV5-4 and TRBJ2-5; TRBD2 agrees at 10 bases. The sample comprised PBMCs or T cells enriched from blood (not recorded which). The clonotype originates from a woman aged 45-60 years who had recovered from COVID-19. Here the CDR3 reads CASSLSLAGAETQYF. CDR3 DNA sequence: TGTGCCAGCAGCTTGAGCCTAGCGGGGGCAGAGACCCAGTACTTC.